This TCR beta chain was observed in a study of blood T cell repertoires in COVID-19 (dated by TCRdb to between 2020 and 2021). Regarding the study in general: Collaborator samples came from the United States, Italy and Spain and covered acute and convalescent phases of COVID-19. The material from the prospective study consisted of cDNA or gDNA derived from T cells, B-cell-depleted T cells, or PBMCs. The dataset comprised deeply sampled blood TCRbeta repertoires from subjects exposed to, actively infected with, or recovered from COVID-19. A freely available public database, intended as a resource for researchers studying the immune response to SARS-CoV-2, is where the repertoires were released. The samples were drawn from the first 160 participants of the ongoing ImmuneRACE study and from 1,200 or so subjects provided by 6 global collaborators. A de-identified subject ID, COVID-19 status, age in years and sex were almost always included in the sample metadata. Where available, HLA class I and class II types were taken from metadata supplied by the sample provider and were not determined by assay-based typing.

CDR1 and CDR2, per the germline V gene, are SGDLS and YYNGEE. V lost 4 bases and J lost 3 bases, and the count of bases not matched to a germline gene is 8. The CDR3 goes from the cysteine to the phenylalanine over 15 residues. Only CDR3 DNA remains: 45 bases, in frame from the first base. Collaborating institutions collected whole blood in K2EDTA tubes following their own protocols. Collaborator samples were shipped for TCRbeta analysis as frozen whole blood, isolated PBMCs, or DNA extracted from either sample type. TCRbeta CDR3 regions were amplified from genomic DNA using the immunoSEQ Assay, a bias-controlled multiplex PCR. The paper's data handling went like this. Within the assay, amplification of reference gene primers was used to estimate how many nucleated cells each sample contained. To quantify the absolute abundance of each unique TCRbeta CDR3 rearrangement, sequence reads were collapsed and filtered. For each sample, productive Simpson clonality was calculated as the square root of Simpson's diversity index over productive rearrangements. The table comes from immuneACCESS by way of TCRdb, which keeps in-frame sequences with V and J called. Part of the clones is missing from these tables; in studies checked, under half for an unresolved V gene and the rest for unknown reasons. D and trimming come from the DNA, and the V and J calls and clone size come from that table. This sample has 150,000 to 200,000 clones in its table, and just over 85% of those were observed once. Jointly, the top ten make up roughly 7.8% of the sample.

General study outcomes and caveats: The amount of clinical and demographic metadata varied by source and participant and was provided uncurated.

This clone has only one observation. Its antigen is not yet known. It has no much larger one-base neighbor in the sample; base qualities were not kept. Sequencing input: peripheral blood. The rearranged segments are TRBV9 and TRBJ1-1; 8 middle bases align to TRBD1. The sequence derives from a man aged 60-69 years with acute or convalescent COVID-19. CDR3 protein: CASSPGTGAYTEAFF. The nucleotide sequence is given as TGTGCCAGCAGCCCGGGGACAGGTGCCTACACTGAAGCTTTCTTT. Extended through the reference TRBV9 and TRBJ1-1 proteins, this CDR3 yields the full variable domain: DSGVTQTPKHLITATGQRVTLRCSPRSGDLSVYWYQQSLDQGLQFLIQYYNGEERAKGNILERFSAQQFPDLHSELNLSSLELGDSALYFCASSPGTGAYTEAFFGQGTRLTVV.